This T cell receptor (beta chain) comes out of a study of blood T cell repertoires in COVID-19. Sequencing was performed with immunoSEQ multiplex PCR; in TCRdb, only in-frame clones are kept and a portion is missing. The sample lists about 360,000 clones, 86% seen once, with under 8.5% in the top ten. The CDR3 sequence is 11 residues long. The V and J ends lost 3 bases and 7 bases, in that order; junction bases with no gene match: 2. CDR1 is GTSNPN, CDR2 SVGIG, per germline (reference sequence). V usage is TRBV30 and J usage is TRBJ1-1; 7 bases line up with TRBD1. Sequenced material: peripheral blood. This receptor was identified in a woman in her fifties or sixties with COVID-19, enrolled during active disease. Here the CDR3 DNA reads TGTGCCTGGAGGGGGACAGTTGAAGCTTTCTTT. Its protein product is CAWRGTVEAFF.